The sequence of this T cell receptor beta chain was determined in a study of T cell responses to AZD1222 COVID-19 vaccine. Points on this clone: Its cognate antigen is unknown.

Some clones are missing from TCRdb's copy, which holds only in-frame ones; the method was immunoSEQ multiplex PCR. The table lists some 140,000 clones, under 95% of them singletons, with approximately 3.4% in the top ten. Points from the study as a whole: After the peak T cell response, and only then, were repertoires sampled. Possibly, clonal diversity was underestimated; donors were largely white British and included more females. CD4 TCRs associated with vaccination spanned spike, dominating at 160-218 and 743-854.

The receptor was derived from an adult in good health. The sample consisted of peripheral blood, taken on day 0 of AZD1222 vaccination.

CDR3 sequence reads: CASRQSGQGSYTF. The CDR3 DNA is TGTGCCAGCAGGCAAAGCGGACAGGGGAGCTACACCTTC. The genes are TRBV6-5 and TRBJ1-2; 9 nucleotides match TRBD1. Germline trimming cut 6 bases from V and 9 bases from J; bases unmatched to any gene: 8. CDR3 length: 13 residues. Germline CDR1 reads MNHEY; CDR2 reads SVGAGI.